This record looks at one TCR beta chain sequence and its context. The antigen remains unidentified. These data belong to a study of T cells in tuberculosis. This CDR3 comprises 14 residues. In germline, CDR1 is MNHEY, CDR2 SVGAGI. J gave up 6 bases and V 4 bases, and 7 bases lay outside the gene matches. Notes on the study in general: Smaller distances to GMM-specific TCRs suggested their expansion in active tuberculosis. Classification accuracy was 75% to 90% (AUROC around 0.9) with the GMM-specific repertoire.

Sequencing was performed with immunoSEQ multiplex PCR; in TCRdb, only in-frame clones are kept and a portion is missing. The table includes more than 35,000 clones, roughly 93% detected once. Each clinical donor contributed on average approximately 99,000 T cells from unsorted cryopreserved PBMC. This chain links TRBV6-5 with TRBJ1-2; 8 nucleotides align to TRBD1. Sequencing input: PBMCs. This TCR came from a donor aged 10 to 29 with latent tuberculosis or without tuberculosis infection. Some clones in this sample may be carry-over from other donors' samples. The CDR3 protein is CASSSGQGRNGYTF. CDR3 sequence (DNA): TGTGCCAGCAGTTCCGGACAGGGAAGGAATGGCTACACCTTC.